The next 8 T cell receptor beta chains were all read from a single sample in a study of blood T cell repertoires in COVID-19. Clones were read by immunoSEQ multiplex PCR, and TCRdb kept only the in-frame ones, dropping some. This sample carries a few hundred thousand clones, 75% to 90% of them seen once, and the ten largest clones take around 4.7%. Sequenced material: peripheral blood. Receptors were obtained from a human donor in a cohort sampled during active COVID-19.

The genes are TRBV28 and TRBJ2-7; TRBD2 might be the D (6 bases). Trimming took off 3 bases at V and 3 bases at J, with 24 bases between the two ends. The CDR3 consists of 18 residues. Germline values: CDR1 MDHEN, CDR2 SYDVKM. CDR3 DNA sequence: TGTGCCAGCAGTTTGCCGCCCCCTGGCAAGCGGGTGGACTACGAGCAGTACTTC. Protein: CASSLPPPGKRVDYEQYF.

The table lists this clone with a count of one. CDR3 nucleotide sequence: TGCGCCAGCAGCGTGCTGGCGGGAGGTGGGGAGCAGTACTTC. Protein product: CASSVLAGGGEQYF. The rearrangement uses TRBV5-1 and TRBJ2-7, with TRBD2 matching 8 bases. The germline gives CDR1 SGHRS, CDR2 YFSETQ. The junction had 10 bases not matched to a gene; V was cut back by 4 bases and J by 7 bases. The CDR3 consists of 14 residues.

This clone was detected only once. The genes are TRBV19 and TRBJ1-1; 7 bases fit TRBD1. This CDR3 contains 12 residues. Germline trimming cut 9 bases from V and 4 bases from J; bases unmatched to any gene: 5. The germline V gene encodes CDR1 LNHDA and CDR2 SQIVND (reference sequence). The CDR3 reads CASRQGLTEAFF. The CDR3 region has the DNA TGTGCCAGCAGACAGGGCCTCACTGAAGCTTTCTTT.

The chain combines TRBV5-1 with TRBJ2-6; 7 bases are a match to TRBD1. The CDR3 covers 17 residues. Germline CDR1 SGHRS, CDR2 YFSETQ. Trimming removed 3 bases from V and 3 bases from J; junction bases left unmatched: 9. The CDR3, as DNA: TGCGCCAGCAGCTCCAGGGGGATAACGGGTGGGGCCAACGTCCTGACTTTC. Amino acid sequence: CASSSRGITGGANVLTF. Supplemented by reference TRBV5-1 and TRBJ2-6, the full variable domain reads KAGVTQTPRYLIKTRGQQVTLSCSPISGHRSVSWYQQTPGQGLQFLFEYFSETQRNKGNFPGRFSGRQFSNSRSEMNVSTLELGDSALYLCASSSRGITGGANVLTFGAGSRLTVL.

The chain joins TRBV7-8 to TRBJ1-4; D perhaps matches TRBD1 (5 bases). The CDR3 is 12 residues long. Germline loops: CDR1 SGHVS, CDR2 FQNEAQ. Trimming stripped 5 bases from V and 10 bases from J, with 11 bases between. The DNA for the CDR3 is TGTGCCAGCAGCCAAGGGAGGGGAAAACTGTTTTTT. Translation gives CASSQGRGKLFF.

The chain uses TRBV25-1 and TRBJ2-5, with TRBD2 matching over 8 bases. The ends lost 1 base at V and 1 base at J; junction bases unmatched: 5. Germline V gives CDR1 MGHDK, CDR2 SYGVNS. The CDR3 consists of 16 residues. The CDR3 nucleotides are TGTGCCAGCAGTGAATCGGGAGGGTTCCGCCAAGAGACCCAGTACTTC. Translated, it gives CASSESGGFRQETQYF.

Only a few counts were recorded for this clone. The V and J genes are TRBV6-6 and TRBJ2-1; 15 nucleotides align to TRBD2. The CDR3 is 14 residues long. Trimming at V came to 6 bases and at J to 7 bases, leaving 1 base not matched to a gene. Germline-derived CDR1 and CDR2 are MNHNY and SVGAGI (reference sequence). Here the CDR3 DNA reads TGTGCCAGCAGAGGGACTAGCGGGGGGAATGAGCAGTTCTTC. Translated, it gives CASRGTSGGNEQFF.

V usage is TRBV10-3 and J usage is TRBJ1-4, with 7 bases lining up with TRBD1. Germline loops: CDR1 ENHRY, CDR2 SYGVKD. The V segment lost 5 bases and the J segment 5 bases; nucleotides outside the gene matches: 5. CDR3 length: 14 residues. CDR3 in amino acids: CAISSDRDNEKLFF. DNA of the CDR3: TGTGCCATCAGTTCCGACAGGGACAATGAAAAACTGTTTTTT.